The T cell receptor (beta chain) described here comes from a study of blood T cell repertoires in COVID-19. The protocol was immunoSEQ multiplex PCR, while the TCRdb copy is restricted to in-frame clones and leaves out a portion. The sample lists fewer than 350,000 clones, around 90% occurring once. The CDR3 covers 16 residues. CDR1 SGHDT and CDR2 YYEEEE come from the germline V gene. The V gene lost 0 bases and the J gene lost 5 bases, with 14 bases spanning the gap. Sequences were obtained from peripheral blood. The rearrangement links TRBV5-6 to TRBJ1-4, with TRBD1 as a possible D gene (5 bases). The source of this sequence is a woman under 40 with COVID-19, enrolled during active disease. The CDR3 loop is CASSLGTRAENEKLFF. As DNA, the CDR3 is TGTGCCAGCAGCTTGGGTACCAGGGCCGAAAATGAAAAACTGTTTTTT. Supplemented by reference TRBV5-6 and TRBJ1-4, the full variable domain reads DAGVTQSPTHLIKTRGQQVTLRCSPKSGHDTVSWYQQALGQGPQFIFQYYEEEERQRGNFPDRFSGHQFPNYSSELNVNALLLGDSALYLCASSLGTRAENEKLFFGSGTQLSVL.